A selection of T cell receptor beta chains follows, all from one sample in a study of T-cell reconstitution after alpha-beta-depleted transplantation in children. TCRdb analysed the PCR reads with MiXCR anew, one entry per CDR3 protein. Of around 490,000 distinct CDR3 sequences in the sample, approximately 10% were seen once. Material: PBMCs, mostly from graft donor cells, obtained 180 days after TCRalphabeta/CD19-depleted stem cell transplant. Source of these receptors: a female patient aged 2-9 years who had a stem cell transplant for aplastic anemia, so the T cells may come from the graft donor. CDR3s include the opening cysteine and the closing phenylalanine or tryptophan. A D gene is named only where the DNA matches it firmly. Rows may omit the clone size; those that give it use once, few, many or a size class.

>NA|TRBJ2-3|TRBV5-1|TRBD1
TGCGCCAGCAGCTTGGGAACCGGGACAGGTCTTCCAGATACGCAGTATTTT
CASSLGTGTGLPDTQYF
>NA|TRBJ1-5|TRBV10-3|TRBD1
TGTGCCATCAGTGAGCGGCAGGGGGTGGGTAGCAATCAGCCCCAGCATTTT
CAISERQGVGSNQPQHF
>few|TRBJ1-6|TRBV5-5|NA
TGTGCCAGCAGCTTGGGACGGGGATGGCTTAATTCACCCCTCCACTTT
CASSLGRGWLNSPLHF
>many|TRBJ1-2|TRBV20-1|NA
TGCAGTGCTAGAGCCTTGGGGTCCTATGGCTACACCTTC
CSARALGSYGYTF
>many|TRBJ2-6|TRBV11-1|TRBD2
TGTGCCAGCAGCAAGAGCGGGAGGGTCCTCTCTGGGGCCAACGTCCTGACTTTC
CASSKSGRVLSGANVLTF
>few|TRBJ2-3|TRBV5-1|NA
TGCGCCAGCTACAGGCCGGACTGGCCAGATACGCAGTATTTT
CASYRPDWPDTQYF
>NA|TRBJ1-1|TRBV2|NA
TGTGCCAGCAGGCAGGGGACCGTTTCCACTGAAGCTTTCTTT
CASRQGTVSTEAFF
>NA|TRBJ1-2|TRBV24-1|NA
TGTGCCACCAGTGAAACCGGGCCCAGGGGCTATGGCTACACCTTC
CATSETGPRGYGYTF
>few|TRBJ2-1|TRBV5-1|TRBD2
TGCGCCAGCAGCACTGGGACTAGCGGGAGGTCTTACAATGAGCAGTTCTTC
CASSTGTSGRSYNEQFF
>NA|TRBJ2-5|TRBV7-6|TRBD1
TGTGCCAGCAGCGGGACAGGGTGGCAAGAGACCCAGTACTTC
CASSGTGWQETQYF
>few|TRBJ1-5|TRBV20-1|NA
TGCAGTGCTAGAGTATCTACTACAGGCAATCAGCCCCAGCATTTT
CSARVSTTGNQPQHF
>NA|TRBJ2-5|TRBV6-5|NA
TGTGCCAGCAGTTACTCCGGGCCACACCAAGAGACCCAGTACTTC
CASSYSGPHQETQYF
>many|TRBJ2-3|TRBV10-3|TRBD1
TGTGCCATCAGTGGGACAGGGGGTATGGTGGATACGCAGTATTTT
CAISGTGGMVDTQYF
>few|TRBJ1-1|TRBV18|NA
TGTGCCAGCTCACCACAGTCGATTAACACTGAAGCTTTCTTT
CASSPQSINTEAFF
>few|TRBJ1-2|TRBV20-1|NA
TGCAGTGCTAGAGACGGCAGGGTAGCCTATGGCTACACCTTC
CSARDGRVAYGYTF
>few|TRBJ2-1|TRBV6-5|NA
TGTGCCGCGGGACCGTCCTACAATGAGCAGTTCTTC
CAAGPSYNEQFF
>NA|TRBJ1-3|TRBV28|NA
TGTGCCAGCATCCGTCAAGTGGTCTCTGGAAACACCATATATTTT
CASIRQVVSGNTIYF
>NA|TRBJ2-1|TRBV24-1|NA
TGTGCCACCAACGGGATAGACAATGAGCAGTTCTTC
CATNGIDNEQFF
>few|TRBJ2-2|TRBV20-1|NA
TGCAGTGCTAGACAGTGGATGGCGAACACCGGGGAGCTGTTTTTT
CSARQWMANTGELFF
>few|TRBJ2-5|TRBV7-2|NA
TGTGCCAGCAGCCTAGAGGGTACAGGGCAGTACTTC
CASSLEGTGQYF
>NA|TRBJ1-5|TRBV7-8|NA
TGTGCCAGCAGCTTTAGGGGACATCGTAGCAATCAGCCCCAGCATTTT
CASSFRGHRSNQPQHF
>NA|TRBJ1-5|TRBV7-2|NA
TGTGCCAGCAGCTTAGGGGGGGGCTTCTCCCAGCCCCAGCATTTT
CASSLGGGFSQPQHF
>few|TRBJ2-5|TRBV5-6|NA
TGTGCCAGCAGTCCCGGGCCCCTCCGGGAGACCCAGTACTTC
CASSPGPLRETQYF
>NA|TRBJ2-7|TRBV7-2|NA
TGTGCCAGCAGCTCCGACATTGCTCAGGGGCCCTCCTACGAGCAGTACTTC
CASSSDIAQGPSYEQYF
>NA|TRBJ1-4|TRBV7-9|TRBD1
TGTGCCAGCAGCTCGACAGGGGGCGGTGAAAAACTGTTTTTT
CASSSTGGGEKLFF
>many|TRBJ1-1|TRBV20-1|NA
TGCAGTGCTAGAAGGTCCACTGAAGCTTTCTTT
CSARRSTEAFF
>NA|TRBJ2-1|TRBV7-8|TRBD2
TGTGCCAGCAGCTTAGAAGCTAGCGGGAATCGAAATGAGCAGTTCTTC
CASSLEASGNRNEQFF
>NA|TRBJ1-3|TRBV18|NA
TGTGCCAGCTCTAGAGACCTCTCTGGAAACACCATATATTTT
CASSRDLSGNTIYF
>few|TRBJ2-3|TRBV20-1|TRBD2
TGCAGTGTTTGGGAAGCGGGAGGGCCAGATACGCAGTATTTT
CSVWEAGGPDTQYF
>few|TRBJ1-2|TRBV18|NA
TGTGCCAGCTCTACTCCTACGACAATCTATGGCTACACCTTC
CASSTPTTIYGYTF
>few|TRBJ2-5|TRBV12-5|NA
TGTGCTAGTGGTTTGGGCCGACTAGCAGGGGGGGAGACCCAGTACTTC
CASGLGRLAGGETQYF
>NA|TRBJ1-3|TRBV7-9|NA
TGTGCCAGCAGCTACTCTGGAAACACCATATATTTT
CASSYSGNTIYF
>few|TRBJ1-6|TRBV20-1|TRBD1
TGCAGTGCGCGGACAGGCGATAATTCACCCCTCCACTTT
CSARTGDNSPLHF
>NA|TRBJ2-5|TRBV4-3|NA
TGCGCCAGCAGCCAACGGGGCTCCCCGGGGACGGAGACCCAGTACTTC
CASSQRGSPGTETQYF
>few|TRBJ1-2|TRBV20-1|TRBD1
TGCAGTGCTAGAGGGGGACAGGGGGACTATGGCTACACCTTC
CSARGGQGDYGYTF
>NA|TRBJ2-3|TRBV12-5|NA
TGTGCTAGTGGTTTGGTACTTGGACACCTCCACCCAATCGGGCAGTATTTT
CASGLVLGHLHPIGQYF
>few|TRBJ1-2|TRBV18|NA
TGTGCCAGCTCACCGGAGCATATTTTTCCATATGGCTACACCTTC
CASSPEHIFPYGYTF
>few|TRBJ2-5|TRBV9|TRBD1
TGTGCCAGCAGCGCCTGGGACAGGGGGGGCCAAGAGACCCAGTACTTC
CASSAWDRGGQETQYF
>few|TRBJ2-7|TRBV6-2/TRBV6-3|TRBD2
TGTGCCAGCAGTTACTCGATTCTAGCGGGGGATCGGAACGAGCAGTACTTC
CASSYSILAGDRNEQYF
>few|TRBJ1-1|TRBV5-6|NA
TGTGCCAGCAGCAATGACAGCCTCCTGAACACTGAAGCTTTCTTT
CASSNDSLLNTEAFF
>NA|TRBJ1-5|TRBV21-1|NA
TGTGCCAGCAGCAAAAGCAATCAGCCCCAGCATTTT
CASSKSNQPQHF
>many|TRBJ2-1|TRBV12-3/TRBV12-4|TRBD2
TGTGCCAGCAGCAAAGGACTAGCGGGATTGTCCAATGAGCAGTTCTTC
CASSKGLAGLSNEQFF
>many|TRBJ2-7|TRBV6-5|TRBD2
TGTGCCAGCAGTTACGGGACTAGCGGGAGGGCCACATGGGAGCAGTACTTC
CASSYGTSGRATWEQYF
>NA|TRBJ1-5|TRBV7-9|NA
TGTGCCAGCAGCTTAGACTCAGGTGGCAATCAGCCCCAGCATTTT
CASSLDSGGNQPQHF
>many|TRBJ1-2|TRBV24-1|TRBD1
TGTGCCACCAGTGAGGGACAGGTCGGGAGCTACACCTTC
CATSEGQVGSYTF
>NA|TRBJ2-5|TRBV18|TRBD1
TGTGCCAGCTCACAACAAGGACAGGGGCAGGAGACCCAGTACTTC
CASSQQGQGQETQYF
>many|TRBJ2-6|TRBV18|NA
TGTGCCAGCTCATCGACAGGTTGGCCCTCTGGGGCCAACGTCCTGACTTTC
CASSSTGWPSGANVLTF
>few|TRBJ1-1|TRBV7-9|TRBD1
TGTGCCAGCAGCCCGAGACAGGGGGGGGATGAAGCTTTCTTT
CASSPRQGGDEAFF
>NA|TRBJ2-1|TRBV20-1|NA
TGCAGTGCTTCGATATACAATGAGCAGTTCTTC
CSASIYNEQFF
>NA|TRBJ2-1|TRBV9|TRBD2
TGTGCCAGCAGCGGGGTAGCGGGAGCCTCCTACAATGAGCAGTTCTTC
CASSGVAGASYNEQFF
>few|TRBJ2-1|TRBV10-3|TRBD2
TGTGCCATCAGTGAGTCGACTAGCGGGAGGTCTAACAATGAGCAGTTCTTC
CAISESTSGRSNNEQFF
>few|TRBJ1-5|TRBV28|NA
TGTGCCAGCAGTTTACGGACAGCGGACAATCAGCCCCAGCATTTT
CASSLRTADNQPQHF
>many|TRBJ2-3|TRBV11-2|NA
TGTGCCAGCAGCTTATCCTTAGGATGGGCAGATACGCAGTATTTT
CASSLSLGWADTQYF
>many|TRBJ2-5|TRBV5-1|TRBD2
TGCGCCAGCAGTTTGACGGGACTACATCAAGAGACCCAGTACTTC
CASSLTGLHQETQYF
>few|TRBJ1-2|TRBV20-1|NA
TGCAGTGCTAGTAAGGGAAACTATGGCTACACCTTC
CSASKGNYGYTF
>many|TRBJ1-5|TRBV7-2|NA
TGTGCCAGCAGCTCAGGATGGGGTAATCAGCCCCAGCATTTT
CASSSGWGNQPQHF
>few|TRBJ2-7|TRBV10-3|NA
TGTGCCATCAGTGGGCAAGAGGCCTACGAGCAGTACTTC
CAISGQEAYEQYF
>NA|TRBJ2-2|TRBV2|NA
TGTGCCAGCAGCGAGTTAAGGGTTACCGGGGAGCTGTTTTTT
CASSELRVTGELFF
>NA|TRBJ2-1|TRBV4-3|NA
TGCGCCAGCAGCCAATTGTCAGCCGGGGCCACCTCCTACAATGCGCAGTTCTTC
CASSQLSAGATSYNAQFF